This T cell receptor (beta chain) was observed in a study of vaccination and CD4 T cells after COVID-19. Background on the study: Post-COVID draws followed diagnosis by a median about 100 days (range 35 to 161).

Treatment of the sample: roughly ten-day PBMC culture with coronavirus spike peptide pools or control peptides (ViraFEST assay). Points on this clonotype: The antigen is unknown.

Trimming left V 5 bases short and J 4 bases short, with 16 bases between. The CDR3 loop spans 15 amino acids. Germline V gene data show CDR1 as SGHAT and CDR2 as FQNNGV. Sequencing of DNA taken from cultured CD4+ T cells relied on the Oncomine TCR Beta short-read assay. TCRdb processed the PCR reads anew with MiXCR; each CDR3 protein has one entry. The sample gives roughly 7,400 distinct CDR3 sequences, about 50% of which show up once; 15% to 25% is in the top ten. Overall study findings and caveats: Spike mono-reactivity marked 304 of 307 vaccine-specific clones in convalescent patients.

The clonotype originates from a human donor who had recovered from COVID-19. This chain links TRBV11-2 with TRBJ2-3, with D possibly matching TRBD1 (5 bases). The sample was CD4+ T cells from blood, cultured in vitro. CDR3 DNA: TGTGCCAGCAGCACTTTCAAGGGGTTCCCAGATACGCAGTATTTT. It yields the protein CASSTFKGFPDTQYF.